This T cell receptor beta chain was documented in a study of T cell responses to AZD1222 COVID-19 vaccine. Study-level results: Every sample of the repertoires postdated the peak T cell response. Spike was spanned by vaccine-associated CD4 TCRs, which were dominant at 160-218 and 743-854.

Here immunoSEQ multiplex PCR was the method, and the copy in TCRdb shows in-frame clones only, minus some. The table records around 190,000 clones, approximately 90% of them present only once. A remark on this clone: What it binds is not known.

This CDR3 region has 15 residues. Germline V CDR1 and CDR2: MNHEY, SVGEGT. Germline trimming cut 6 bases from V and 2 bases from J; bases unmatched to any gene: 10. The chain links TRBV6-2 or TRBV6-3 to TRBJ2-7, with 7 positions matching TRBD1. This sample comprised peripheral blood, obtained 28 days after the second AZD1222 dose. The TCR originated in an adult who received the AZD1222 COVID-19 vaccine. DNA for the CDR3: TGTGCCAGCAGCCCCAGGGGGACAGCAACCTACGAGCAGTACTTC. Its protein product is CASSPRGTATYEQYF.